Listed below are T cell receptor beta chains from one sample, sequenced in a study of T-cell memory formation after mild COVID-19. In TCRdb, the 5' RACE reads were re-called with MiXCR into one record per CDR3 protein. Altogether about 470,000 distinct CDR3 sequences are present, about 20% being singletons, with the ten largest covering 9% to 15%. Sequenced sample: PBMCs or a T cell subset sorted from them (not recorded which). These TCRs come from an adult woman who had mild COVID-19 (a few samples of this study predate the infection). Cell type and time point are not known. The CDR3 runs from the conserved cysteine through the conserved F or W. A D gene is named only where the DNA matches it firmly. Rows may omit the clone size; those that give it use once, few, many or a size class.

J: TRBJ2-1; size: few; V: TRBV24-1; D: TRBD2; CDR3: CATSDPSGAGGGQFF; DNA: TGTGCCACCAGTGACCCTTCGGGGGCGGGAGGGGGGCAGTTCTTC
J: TRBJ2-1; size: .; V: TRBV6-6; D: .; CDR3: CASSDPRTDYNEQFF; DNA: TGTGCCAGCAGCGACCCCAGGACAGACTACAATGAGCAGTTCTTC
J: TRBJ1-1; size: few; V: TRBV6-1; D: .; CDR3: CASTVRMNTEAFF; DNA: TGTGCCAGCACGGTAAGGATGAACACTGAAGCTTTCTTT
J: TRBJ1-2; size: .; V: TRBV14; D: TRBD1; CDR3: CASSQVDRVLYGYTF; DNA: TGTGCCAGCAGCCAAGTGGACAGGGTTCTCTATGGCTACACCTTC
J: TRBJ1-3; size: .; V: TRBV5-1; D: .; CDR3: CASSFEGTGNTIYF; DNA: TGCGCCAGCAGCTTCGAAGGCACTGGAAACACCATATATTTT
J: TRBJ1-4; size: few; V: TRBV15; D: TRBD1; CDR3: CATSSGQGPTNEKLFF; DNA: TGTGCCACCAGCAGTGGACAGGGTCCAACTAATGAAAAACTGTTTTTT
J: TRBJ1-5; size: .; V: TRBV11-1; D: .; CDR3: CASSLDSPGQPQHF; DNA: TGTGCCAGCAGCTTAGACAGTCCCGGTCAGCCCCAGCATTTT
J: TRBJ2-5; size: .; V: TRBV30; D: .; CDR3: CAWSIRVRETQYF; DNA: TGTGCCTGGAGTATACGAGTTCGGGAGACCCAGTACTTC
J: TRBJ2-7; size: few; V: TRBV4-1; D: .; CDR3: CASSLTWTVGEQYF; DNA: TGCGCCAGCAGCCTTACTTGGACCGTTGGCGAGCAGTACTTC
J: TRBJ1-3; size: few; V: TRBV11-3; D: .; CDR3: CASSLDSFGPSSGNTIYF; DNA: TGTGCCAGCAGCTTAGATAGCTTCGGGCCTTCCTCTGGAAACACCATATATTTT
J: TRBJ1-1; size: few; V: TRBV4-2; D: TRBD1; CDR3: CASSQRQGSAFF; DNA: TGTGCCAGCAGCCAGAGACAGGGGTCGGCTTTCTTT
J: TRBJ2-1; size: few; V: TRBV6-2/TRBV6-3; D: TRBD2; CDR3: CASSRRALAGGQDEQFF; DNA: TGTGCCAGCAGTCGCCGTGCCCTAGCGGGGGGGCAGGATGAGCAGTTCTTC
J: TRBJ1-5; size: .; V: TRBV7-8; D: .; CDR3: CASGIGGNQPQHF; DNA: TGTGCCAGCGGAATAGGAGGGAATCAGCCCCAGCATTTT
J: TRBJ2-1; size: many; V: TRBV5-1; D: TRBD1; CDR3: CASSPGQGPYNEQFF; DNA: TGCGCCAGCAGCCCGGGACAGGGACCTTACAATGAGCAGTTCTTC
J: TRBJ1-2; size: .; V: TRBV10-3; D: .; CDR3: CAIQEPGLRGYTF; DNA: TGTGCCATCCAAGAGCCAGGATTGCGGGGCTACACCTTC
J: TRBJ1-2; size: .; V: TRBV30; D: TRBD1; CDR3: CAWKTGNKDGYTF; DNA: TGTGCCTGGAAGACAGGGAATAAGGATGGCTACACCTTC
J: TRBJ1-1; size: .; V: TRBV4-1; D: .; CDR3: CASSQAPATGLDAFF; DNA: TGCGCCAGCAGCCAAGCTCCCGCGACGGGCCTGGATGCTTTCTTT
J: TRBJ2-5; size: .; V: TRBV21-1; D: .; CDR3: CASSTRTVTQYF; DNA: TGTGCCAGCAGCACCCGTACCGTCACCCAGTACTTC
J: TRBJ1-2; size: .; V: TRBV12-3/TRBV12-4; D: TRBD1; CDR3: CASSLSPGQGDGYTF; DNA: TGTGCCAGCAGTTTAAGCCCGGGACAGGGGGACGGCTACACCTTC
J: TRBJ1-1; size: few; V: TRBV7-9; D: TRBD1; CDR3: CASSLGTVNQAFF; DNA: TGTGCCAGCAGCTTGGGGACAGTCAATCAAGCTTTCTTT
J: TRBJ2-1; size: .; V: TRBV29-1; D: TRBD2; CDR3: CSVPTRTSAEQFF; DNA: TGCAGCGTTCCCACGAGGACTAGCGCGGAGCAGTTCTTC
J: TRBJ1-2; size: .; V: TRBV11-2; D: .; CDR3: CASTDPAYGYTF; DNA: TGTGCCAGCACCGACCCCGCGTATGGCTACACCTTC
J: TRBJ2-7; size: few; V: TRBV24-1; D: .; CDR3: CATSSWDSYEQYF; DNA: TGTGCCACCAGTAGCTGGGACTCCTACGAGCAGTACTTC
J: TRBJ2-4; size: .; V: TRBV7-9; D: .; CDR3: CASSPERPKNIQYF; DNA: TGTGCCAGCAGCCCCGAACGTCCTAAAAACATTCAGTACTTC
J: TRBJ2-1; size: few; V: TRBV11-1; D: .; CDR3: CASRPGRLTPYNEQFF; DNA: TGTGCCAGCAGACCCGGGCGGCTAACTCCCTACAATGAGCAGTTCTTC
J: TRBJ2-3; size: .; V: TRBV9; D: .; CDR3: CASSVGPGLDTQYF; DNA: TGTGCCAGCAGCGTGGGCCCGGGTCTAGATACGCAGTATTTT
J: TRBJ2-1; size: .; V: TRBV12-3/TRBV12-4; D: TRBD2; CDR3: CATYLGRDYNEQFF; DNA: TGTGCCACCTATCTCGGGAGGGATTACAATGAGCAGTTCTTC
J: TRBJ2-6; size: .; V: TRBV9; D: .; CDR3: CASRGLGGANVLTF; DNA: TGTGCCAGCAGGGGGTTGGGAGGGGCCAACGTCCTGACTTTC
J: TRBJ1-1; size: once; V: TRBV2; D: .; CDR3: CASRPFTEAFF; DNA: TGTGCCAGCAGACCGTTCACTGAAGCTTTCTTT
J: TRBJ2-1; size: .; V: TRBV30; D: TRBD2; CDR3: CAWSVGLAGGRSYNEQFF; DNA: TGTGCCTGGAGTGTAGGACTAGCGGGGGGTCGATCCTACAATGAGCAGTTCTTC
J: TRBJ1-5; size: .; V: TRBV7-8; D: .; CDR3: CASSSGEAGTHNQPQHF; DNA: TGTGCCAGCAGCTCAGGGGAAGCGGGGACCCACAATCAGCCCCAGCATTTT
J: TRBJ1-5; size: .; V: TRBV7-9; D: .; CDR3: CASSLALGQGSQPQHF; DNA: TGTGCCAGCAGCTTAGCCCTGGGGCAGGGGAGTCAGCCCCAGCATTTT
J: TRBJ2-1; size: few; V: TRBV7-3; D: TRBD2; CDR3: CASSFESGDYNEQFF; DNA: TGTGCCAGCAGCTTCGAAAGCGGGGATTACAATGAGCAGTTCTTC
J: TRBJ2-7; size: .; V: TRBV29-1; D: .; CDR3: CSTRQEGEQYF; DNA: TGCAGCACTCGACAGGAAGGCGAGCAGTACTTC
J: TRBJ2-5; size: .; V: TRBV9; D: TRBD2; CDR3: CASSVASGTETQYF; DNA: TGTGCCAGCAGCGTTGCTAGCGGGACGGAGACCCAGTACTTC
J: TRBJ1-6; size: few; V: TRBV18; D: TRBD1; CDR3: CASSPDRISPLHF; DNA: TGTGCCAGCTCACCGGACAGGATTTCACCCCTCCACTTT
J: TRBJ1-6; size: .; V: TRBV7-9; D: TRBD1; CDR3: CASSVQGAIDSPLHF; DNA: TGTGCCAGCAGCGTACAGGGGGCGATTGATTCACCCCTCCACTTT
J: TRBJ2-2; size: .; V: TRBV5-1; D: TRBD2; CDR3: CASSLQRLAGEAGELFF; DNA: TGCGCCAGCAGCTTACAGAGACTAGCGGGAGAGGCCGGGGAGCTGTTTTTT
J: TRBJ1-5; size: .; V: TRBV18; D: .; CDR3: CASSPGAMNQPQHF; DNA: TGTGCCAGCTCCCCCGGGGCCATGAATCAGCCCCAGCATTTT